These T cell receptor beta chains were read from a single sample in a study of beta chain features in type 1 diabetes. Method: immunoSEQ multiplex PCR; TCRdb's copy keeps in-frame clones and lacks some. The sample yields about 350,000 clones, around a fifth seen once. The sequenced sample consisted of naive CD4+ T cells from blood. These receptors were collected from a woman younger than 35 in good health. Both conserved end residues are part of each CDR3. A D gene is named only where the DNA matches it firmly. Not every row has a clone size; where given, it reads once, few, many or a size class.

size: -; D: TRBD2; J: TRBJ2-3; V: TRBV7-3; DNA: TGTGCCAGCAGCTTAATGGCGGGGGTGGGCACAGATACGCAGTATTTT; CDR3: CASSLMAGVGTDTQYF
size: few; D: -; J: TRBJ1-5; V: TRBV30; DNA: TGTGCCTGGGCCGGGACAAGAAATCAGCCCCAGCATTTT; CDR3: CAWAGTRNQPQHF
size: few; D: -; J: TRBJ2-2; V: TRBV2; DNA: TGTGCCAGCGGAAGGGGGAGGAACACCGGGGAGCTGTTTTTT; CDR3: CASGRGRNTGELFF
size: -; D: TRBD1; J: TRBJ2-6; V: TRBV29-1; DNA: TGCAGCGTTGAGGACAGGGGGCCTGGGGCCAACGTCCTGACTTTC; CDR3: CSVEDRGPGANVLTF
size: few; D: -; J: TRBJ1-2; V: TRBV29-1; DNA: TGCAGCGTTGAACGAGGACGGGAAGGCTACACCTTC; CDR3: CSVERGREGYTF
size: few; D: TRBD2; J: TRBJ2-1; V: TRBV5-1; DNA: TGCGCCAGCAGCTTGGCTTTAGCGGGAGATTTAGTAAATGAGCAGTTCTTC; CDR3: CASSLALAGDLVNEQFF
size: -; D: -; J: TRBJ1-2; V: TRBV30; DNA: TGTGCCTGGAGTGTTGGGGGCGCGGTTGGAGGCTACACCTTC; CDR3: CAWSVGGAVGGYTF
size: few; D: -; J: TRBJ1-1; V: TRBV23-1; DNA: TGCGCCAGCAGTCACTGGGTAGGGGATCGTACTGAAGCTTTCTTT; CDR3: CASSHWVGDRTEAFF
size: few; D: TRBD1; J: TRBJ2-7; V: TRBV7-9; DNA: TGTGCCAGCAGCTTACAGGGGGACCTGGAGCAGTACTTC; CDR3: CASSLQGDLEQYF
size: few; D: -; J: TRBJ2-1; V: TRBV7-3; DNA: TGTGCCAGCAGCTCAGCAGGGTACAATGAGCAGTTCTTC; CDR3: CASSSAGYNEQFF
size: few; D: -; J: TRBJ1-1; V: TRBV2; DNA: TGTGCCAGCAGCGCAGGGAAGTGGACTGAAGCTTTCTTT; CDR3: CASSAGKWTEAFF
size: -; D: -; J: TRBJ2-7; V: TRBV15; DNA: TGTGCCACCAGCAGATCGACAGCCACCAATCTACCCTACGAGCAGTACTTC; CDR3: CATSRSTATNLPYEQYF
size: few; D: TRBD1; J: TRBJ1-2; V: TRBV4-2; DNA: TGTGCCAGCAGCCCCGACAGGGGGCGAATGGGTGGCTACACCTTC; CDR3: CASSPDRGRMGGYTF
size: -; D: -; J: TRBJ1-2; V: TRBV30; DNA: TGTGCCTGGTCGACAGGCGGTTATGGCTACACCTTC; CDR3: CAWSTGGYGYTF
size: -; D: TRBD1; J: TRBJ1-1; V: TRBV5-4; DNA: TGTGCCAGCAGCATGGGAGGGGCAGGGGGCAACACTGAAGCTTTCTTT; CDR3: CASSMGGAGGNTEAFF
size: -; D: TRBD2; J: TRBJ2-5; V: TRBV7-2; DNA: TGTGCCAGCAGCTTAGTCAGCGGGGGGGCGGAGACCCAGTACTTC; CDR3: CASSLVSGGAETQYF
size: -; D: -; J: TRBJ2-3; V: TRBV9; DNA: TGTGCCAGCAGCCTGAGCTGGACTCGCACAGATACGCAGTATTTT; CDR3: CASSLSWTRTDTQYF
size: few; D: -; J: TRBJ1-2; V: TRBV30; DNA: TGTGCCTGGAGTAAGAACTTCTATGGCTACACCTTC; CDR3: CAWSKNFYGYTF
size: -; D: -; J: TRBJ2-3; V: TRBV9; DNA: TGTGCCAGCAGCCCCTACACAGATACGCAGTATTTT; CDR3: CASSPYTDTQYF
size: -; D: -; J: TRBJ2-1; V: TRBV6-5; DNA: TGTGCCAGCAGAACCGACTTTTACAATGAGCAGTTCTTC; CDR3: CASRTDFYNEQFF
size: -; D: TRBD1; J: TRBJ2-3; V: TRBV19; DNA: TGTGCCAGTAGTACCAGGACAGGTGACAAGCCAGATACGCAGTATTTT; CDR3: CASSTRTGDKPDTQYF
size: -; D: TRBD2; J: TRBJ2-5; V: TRBV5-1; DNA: TGCGCCAGCAGCTTGGGAGGCCAGCGGGAGGGCCCGGAGACCCAGTACTTC; CDR3: CASSLGGQREGPETQYF
size: -; D: -; J: TRBJ1-6; V: TRBV11-2; DNA: TGTGCCAGCAGCTCGGCCCGGAGCTCCGAACCCCTCCACTTT; CDR3: CASSSARSSEPLHF
size: -; D: TRBD1; J: TRBJ1-4; V: TRBV30; DNA: TGTGCCTGGAGTTCGGTACAGGGGGCCGGTGAAAAACTGTTTTTT; CDR3: CAWSSVQGAGEKLFF
size: few; D: -; J: TRBJ2-1; V: TRBV5-6; DNA: TGTGCCAGCAGCTTAATTGGGGAGAATGAGCAGTTCTTC; CDR3: CASSLIGENEQFF
size: -; D: TRBD1; J: TRBJ1-2; V: TRBV9; DNA: TGTGCCAGCAGCAGGGACAGACTTGACTATGGCTACACCTTC; CDR3: CASSRDRLDYGYTF
size: few; D: TRBD1; J: TRBJ1-5; V: TRBV23-1; DNA: TGCGCCAGCAGTCAACTTGACAGGGTCAATAGCAATCAGCCCCAGCATTTT; CDR3: CASSQLDRVNSNQPQHF
size: -; D: TRBD2; J: TRBJ2-5; V: TRBV5-6; DNA: TGTGCCAGCAGCTTGTACCTAGCGGGAGGGTGGACCCAGTACTTC; CDR3: CASSLYLAGGWTQYF
size: -; D: TRBD1; J: TRBJ2-4; V: TRBV5-4; DNA: TGTGCCAGCAGTCGTCGACAGGGGGACATTCAGTACTTC; CDR3: CASSRRQGDIQYF
size: -; D: TRBD1; J: TRBJ2-3; V: TRBV13; DNA: TGTGCCAGCAGCTTTTACAGGGGGCGCGAGTTTGATACGCAGTATTTT; CDR3: CASSFYRGREFDTQYF
size: -; D: TRBD1; J: TRBJ2-1; V: TRBV5-1; DNA: TGCGCCAGCAGCTTGGCTCCTTCAGGGGGCAATGAGCAGTTCTTC; CDR3: CASSLAPSGGNEQFF
size: -; D: TRBD1; J: TRBJ2-1; V: TRBV10-3; DNA: TGTGCCACCGCGCTCGACAGGGGTAATGAGCAGTTCTTC; CDR3: CATALDRGNEQFF
size: -; D: -; J: TRBJ1-1; V: TRBV4-3; DNA: TGCGCCAGCAGCCATAAACAGCGTCGGGATACTGAAGCTTTCTTT; CDR3: CASSHKQRRDTEAFF
size: -; D: -; J: TRBJ1-2; V: TRBV7-9; DNA: TGTGCCAGCAGCCATGAGGCTGGGTATGGCTACACCTTC; CDR3: CASSHEAGYGYTF
size: few; D: TRBD2; J: TRBJ2-1; V: TRBV25-1; DNA: TGTGCCAGCAGTGGGACTAGCGGGAGGAAGGGAATGGATGAGCAGTTCTTC; CDR3: CASSGTSGRKGMDEQFF
size: few; D: TRBD1; J: TRBJ2-7; V: TRBV7-2; DNA: TGTGCCAGCAGAGATCGTGGACAGGGGTTCTCCTACGAGCAGTACTTC; CDR3: CASRDRGQGFSYEQYF
size: few; D: -; J: TRBJ2-5; V: TRBV7-9; DNA: TGTGCCAGCAGCCCCGTGCTAGCTGATCAAGAGACCCAGTACTTC; CDR3: CASSPVLADQETQYF
size: few; D: TRBD1; J: TRBJ1-5; V: TRBV30; DNA: TGTGCCTGGAGTCCGGACAGGGTTGGGGTAAGCAATCAGCCCCAGCATTTT; CDR3: CAWSPDRVGVSNQPQHF
size: -; D: TRBD2; J: TRBJ2-1; V: TRBV11-2; DNA: TGTGCCAGCAGCTTAGGTCGGGGGGGCTCCTACAATGAGCAGTTCTTC; CDR3: CASSLGRGGSYNEQFF
size: -; D: -; J: TRBJ1-2; V: TRBV25-1; DNA: TGTGCCAGCAGTCTAGCTAACTATGGCTACACCTTC; CDR3: CASSLANYGYTF
size: few; D: -; J: TRBJ1-5; V: TRBV5-4; DNA: TGTGCCAGCAGCTTGGACAGGTATCAGCCCCAGCATTTT; CDR3: CASSLDRYQPQHF
size: -; D: -; J: TRBJ2-7; V: TRBV5-8; DNA: TGTGCCAGCAGCTTGACCCCTTTAGACTACGAGCAGTACTTC; CDR3: CASSLTPLDYEQYF
size: few; D: TRBD1; J: TRBJ1-2; V: TRBV15; DNA: TGTGCCACCAGCATAGGGACAGGGAGGAGCTATGGCTACACCTTC; CDR3: CATSIGTGRSYGYTF
size: few; D: TRBD2; J: TRBJ2-3; V: TRBV7-2; DNA: TGTGCCAGCAGCTCCAGGACTAGTTATCAAGATACGCAGTATTTT; CDR3: CASSSRTSYQDTQYF
size: few; D: -; J: TRBJ2-7; V: TRBV19; DNA: TGTGCCAGTAGTGACCCGGGACTGACCTACGAGCAGTACTTC; CDR3: CASSDPGLTYEQYF
size: few; D: -; J: TRBJ1-2; V: TRBV18; DNA: TGTGCCAGCTCACCATTAGCAGATAACTATGGCTACACCTTC; CDR3: CASSPLADNYGYTF
size: -; D: TRBD2; J: TRBJ2-5; V: TRBV7-2; DNA: TGTGCCAGCAGCTTAAACGGGGGGGAACGGGAGACCCAGTACTTC; CDR3: CASSLNGGERETQYF
size: few; D: -; J: TRBJ1-6; V: TRBV4-1; DNA: TGCGCCAGCAGCCAATCAGGGGCTTCCTATAATTCACCCCTCCACTTT; CDR3: CASSQSGASYNSPLHF
size: few; D: -; J: TRBJ2-1; V: TRBV29-1; DNA: TGCAGCGTTGTCCGGAGGGGGGGCTACAATGAGCAGTTCTTC; CDR3: CSVVRRGGYNEQFF
size: -; D: -; J: TRBJ1-3; V: TRBV30; DNA: TGTGCCTGGAGTCCCACTAGAGTCTCTGGAAACACCATATATTTT; CDR3: CAWSPTRVSGNTIYF
size: -; D: -; J: TRBJ2-7; V: TRBV23-1; DNA: TGCGCCAGCAGTCAATCTAGGGAGACCTACGAGCAGTACTTC; CDR3: CASSQSRETYEQYF
size: few; D: -; J: TRBJ2-3; V: TRBV5-4; DNA: TGTGCCAGCAGCGGATCGAGGAATCGAAGCACAGATACGCAGTATTTT; CDR3: CASSGSRNRSTDTQYF